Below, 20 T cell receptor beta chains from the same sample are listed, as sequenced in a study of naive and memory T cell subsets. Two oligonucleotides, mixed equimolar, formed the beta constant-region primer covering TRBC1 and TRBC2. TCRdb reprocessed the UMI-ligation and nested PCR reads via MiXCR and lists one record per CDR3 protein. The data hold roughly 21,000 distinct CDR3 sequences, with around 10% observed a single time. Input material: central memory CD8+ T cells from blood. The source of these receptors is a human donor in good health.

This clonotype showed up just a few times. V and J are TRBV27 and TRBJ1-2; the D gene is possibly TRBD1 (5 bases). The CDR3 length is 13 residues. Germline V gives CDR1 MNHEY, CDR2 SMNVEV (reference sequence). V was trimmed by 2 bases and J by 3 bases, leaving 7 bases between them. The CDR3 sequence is CASSLDRHYGYTF. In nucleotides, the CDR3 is TGTGCCAGCAGTTTAGACAGACACTATGGCTACACCTTC.

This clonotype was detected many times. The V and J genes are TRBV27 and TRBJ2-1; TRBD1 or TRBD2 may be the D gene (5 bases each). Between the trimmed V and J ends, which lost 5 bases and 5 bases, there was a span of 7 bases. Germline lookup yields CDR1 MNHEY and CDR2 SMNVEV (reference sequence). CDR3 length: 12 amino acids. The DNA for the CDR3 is TGTGCCAGCAGTCGGGGCAACAATGAGCAGTTCTTC. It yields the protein CASSRGNNEQFF.

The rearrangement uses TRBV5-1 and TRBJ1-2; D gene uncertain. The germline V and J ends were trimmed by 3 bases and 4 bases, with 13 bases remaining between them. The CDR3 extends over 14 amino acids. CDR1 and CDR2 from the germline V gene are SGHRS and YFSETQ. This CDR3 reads CASSSEESSYGYTF. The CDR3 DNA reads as TGCGCCAGCAGCTCGGAAGAATCTTCCTATGGCTACACCTTC.

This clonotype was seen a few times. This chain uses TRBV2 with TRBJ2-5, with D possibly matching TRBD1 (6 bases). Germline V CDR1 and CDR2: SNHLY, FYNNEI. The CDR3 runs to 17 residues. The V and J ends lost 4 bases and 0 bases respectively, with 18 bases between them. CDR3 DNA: TGTGCCAGCAGTGGAGGTTTGGGACACCTGTACCAAGAGACCCAGTACTTC. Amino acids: CASSGGLGHLYQETQYF.

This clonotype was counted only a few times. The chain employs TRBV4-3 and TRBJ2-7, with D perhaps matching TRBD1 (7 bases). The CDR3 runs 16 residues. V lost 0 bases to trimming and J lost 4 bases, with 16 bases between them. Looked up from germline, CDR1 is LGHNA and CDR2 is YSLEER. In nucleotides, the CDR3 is TGCGCCAGCAGCCAAGATTGGGGGCAGGGGGGATACGAGCAGTACTTC. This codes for CASSQDWGQGGYEQYF.

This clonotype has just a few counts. The CDR3 DNA reads TGTGCCAGCTCACCATACCCGGGGGACCGAACCTCCTACGAGCAGTACTTC. Translation: CASSPYPGDRTSYEQYF. V and J are TRBV18 and TRBJ2-7, with a possible D match to TRBD2 (6 bases). The CDR3 contains 17 residues. Germline values: CDR1 KGHSH, CDR2 LQKENI. Deletions cut 2 bases from V and 0 bases from J, with 17 bases between.

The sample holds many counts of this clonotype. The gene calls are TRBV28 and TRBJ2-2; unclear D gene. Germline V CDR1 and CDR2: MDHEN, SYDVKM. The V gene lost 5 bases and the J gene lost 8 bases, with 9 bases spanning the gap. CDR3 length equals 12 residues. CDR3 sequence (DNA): TGTGCCAGCAGTGTATTTGGGGGGGAGCTGTTTTTT. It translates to CASSVFGGELFF.

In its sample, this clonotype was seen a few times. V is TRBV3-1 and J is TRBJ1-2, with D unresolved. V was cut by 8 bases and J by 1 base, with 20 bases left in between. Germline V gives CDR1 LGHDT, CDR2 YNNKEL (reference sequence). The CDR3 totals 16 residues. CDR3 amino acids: CASGPSGKSVNYGYTF. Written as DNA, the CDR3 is TGTGCCAGCGGGCCTTCGGGGAAATCGGTTAACTATGGCTACACCTTC. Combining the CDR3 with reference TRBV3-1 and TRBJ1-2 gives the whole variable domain DTAVSQTPKYLVTQMGNDKSIKCEQNLGHDTMYWYKQDSKKFLKIMFSYNNKELIINETVPNRFSPKSPDKAHLNLHINSLELGDSAVYFCASGPSGKSVNYGYTFGSGTRLTVV.

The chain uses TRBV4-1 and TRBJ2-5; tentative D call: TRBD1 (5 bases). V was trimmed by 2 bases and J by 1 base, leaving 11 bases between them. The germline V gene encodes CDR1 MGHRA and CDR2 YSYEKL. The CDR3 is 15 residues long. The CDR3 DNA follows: TGCGCCAGCAGCCAACCCGACAGCCTCCAAGAGACCCAGTACTTC. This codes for CASSQPDSLQETQYF.

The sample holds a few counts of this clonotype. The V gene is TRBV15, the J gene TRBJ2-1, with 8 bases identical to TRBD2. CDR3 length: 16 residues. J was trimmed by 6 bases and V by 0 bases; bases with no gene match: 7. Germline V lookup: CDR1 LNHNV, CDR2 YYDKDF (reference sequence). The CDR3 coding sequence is TGTGCCACCAGCAGAGAGGGGACTAGAGGTCTCAATGAGCAGTTCTTC. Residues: CATSREGTRGLNEQFF.

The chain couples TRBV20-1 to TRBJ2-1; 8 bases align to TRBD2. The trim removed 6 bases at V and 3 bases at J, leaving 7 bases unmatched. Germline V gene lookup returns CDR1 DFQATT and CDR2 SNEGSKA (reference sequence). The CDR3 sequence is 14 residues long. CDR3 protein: CSARTSLNYNEQFF. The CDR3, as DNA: TGCAGTGCGCGGACTAGCCTGAACTACAATGAGCAGTTCTTC.

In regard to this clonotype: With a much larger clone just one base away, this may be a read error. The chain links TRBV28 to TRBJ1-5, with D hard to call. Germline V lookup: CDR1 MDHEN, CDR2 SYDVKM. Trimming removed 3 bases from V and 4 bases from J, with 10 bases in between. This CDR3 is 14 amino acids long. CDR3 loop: CASSLSVGNQPQHF. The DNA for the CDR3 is TGTGCCAGCAGTTTGTCCGTAGGAAATCAGCCCCAGCATTTT.

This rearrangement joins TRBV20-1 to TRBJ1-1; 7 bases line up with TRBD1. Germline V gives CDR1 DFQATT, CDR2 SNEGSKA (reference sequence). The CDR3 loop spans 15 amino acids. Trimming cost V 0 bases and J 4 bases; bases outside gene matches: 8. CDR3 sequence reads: CSARDIWGDSTEAFF. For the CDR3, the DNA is TGCAGTGCTAGAGATATTTGGGGGGACAGCACTGAAGCTTTCTTT.

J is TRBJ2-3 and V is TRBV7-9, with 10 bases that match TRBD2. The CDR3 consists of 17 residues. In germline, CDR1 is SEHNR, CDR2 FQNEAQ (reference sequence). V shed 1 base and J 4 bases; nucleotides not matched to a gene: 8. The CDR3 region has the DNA TGTGCCAGCAGCTTAGTTGCTAGCGGGAGTGGAGCAGATACGCAGTATTTT. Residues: CASSLVASGSGADTQYF.

CDR3 nucleotides: TGTGCCAGCAGTGAGACGGACTCCAGCAATCAGCCCCAGCATTTT. Translated, it gives CASSETDSSNQPQHF. This chain uses TRBV27 with TRBJ1-5; D not certain. Germline values: CDR1 MNHEY, CDR2 SMNVEV (reference sequence). CDR3 length: 15 amino acids. V was cut by 5 bases and J by 1 base, with 12 bases left in between.

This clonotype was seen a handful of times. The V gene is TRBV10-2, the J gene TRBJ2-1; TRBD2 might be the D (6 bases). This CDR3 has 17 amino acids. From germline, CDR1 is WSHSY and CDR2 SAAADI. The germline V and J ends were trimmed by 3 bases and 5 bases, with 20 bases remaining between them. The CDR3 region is CASSDPRLVVGNNEQFF. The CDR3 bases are TGCGCCAGCAGTGATCCCCGACTAGTTGTTGGTAACAATGAGCAGTTCTTC.

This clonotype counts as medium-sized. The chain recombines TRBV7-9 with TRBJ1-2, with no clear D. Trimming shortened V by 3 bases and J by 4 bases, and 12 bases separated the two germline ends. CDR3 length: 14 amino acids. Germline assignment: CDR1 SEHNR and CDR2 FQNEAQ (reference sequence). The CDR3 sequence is CASSFGSAAYGYTF. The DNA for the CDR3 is TGTGCCAGCAGCTTCGGCAGCGCAGCCTATGGCTACACCTTC.

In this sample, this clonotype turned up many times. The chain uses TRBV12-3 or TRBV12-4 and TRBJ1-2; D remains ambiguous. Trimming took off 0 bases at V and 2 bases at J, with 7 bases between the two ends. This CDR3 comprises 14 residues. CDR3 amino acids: CASSLAAINYGYTF. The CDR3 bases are TGTGCCAGCAGTTTAGCGGCAATAAACTATGGCTACACCTTC.

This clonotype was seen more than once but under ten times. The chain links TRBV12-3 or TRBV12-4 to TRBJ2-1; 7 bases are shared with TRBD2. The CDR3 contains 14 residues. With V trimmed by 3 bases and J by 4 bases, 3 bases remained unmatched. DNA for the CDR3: TGTGCCAGCAGTTTCGGGACTACGTACAATGAGCAGTTCTTC. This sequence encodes CASSFGTTYNEQFF.

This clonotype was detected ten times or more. The CDR3 nucleotides are TGTGCCAGCAGCCTTATACCAGGGGCGGAGGACGAGCAGTACTTC. Amino acids: CASSLIPGAEDEQYF. The chain is built from TRBV4-2 and TRBJ2-7, with a possible D match to TRBD1 (6 bases). V lost 4 bases to trimming and J lost 5 bases, with 18 bases between them. The germline V gene encodes CDR1 LGHNA and CDR2 YNFKEQ. The CDR3 totals 15 residues.